This entry describes one TCR beta chain. Some clones are missing from TCRdb's copy, which holds only in-frame ones; the method was immunoSEQ multiplex PCR. The repertoire includes 270,000 or so clones, more than 70% of them detected once, and roughly 3.1% sits in the top ten. The data originate from a study of blood T cell repertoires in COVID-19. Overall study: COVID-19 samples from acute and convalescent phases originated in the United States, Italy and Spain.

Trimming cost V 5 bases and J 0 bases, with 13 bases left between them. Germline V gives CDR1 SGHTA, CDR2 FQGNSA. CDR3 length equals 16 residues. The chain links TRBV7-2 to TRBJ2-2; tentative D call: TRBD2 (6 bases). The receptor was derived from a woman between 18 and 29 years old with acute or convalescent COVID-19. The sample was peripheral blood. CDR3 amino acids: CASSLTSLTNTGELFF. Written as DNA, the CDR3 is TGTGCCAGCAGCCTAACTAGCCTAACGAACACCGGGGAGCTGTTTTTT.